This entry concerns a single T cell receptor (beta chain). The sample holds a few counts of this clone. The antigen this receptor binds is unknown. No per-base quality is available; no much larger clone lies one base away. This record comes from a study of CD4 T cell repertoires in COVID-19 (dated by TCRdb to the early 2020s). Turning to the overall study: To analyze cross-reactivity, CFSE-low cells were expanded with IL-2 for approximately nine days and then labeled again and restimulated with spike proteins from other coronaviruses. Naturally processed CD4+ T cell responses to SARS-CoV-2 spike and nucleoprotein were characterized in COVID-19-recovered individuals, and clonal composition was assessed by TCR Vbeta sequencing. In a few recovered individuals, the researchers analyzed the TCR Vbeta repertoire of SARS-CoV-2-reactive T cells at the subset level. The research as a whole found: Between about 6 and 28% of SARS-CoV-2 clonotypes were also detected in secondary cultures stimulated with SARS-CoV and/or HKU1 spike, a finding consistent with cross-reactivity. Several of the most expanded SARS-CoV-2-reactive clonotypes were present in two or all three memory subsets, which suggests intraclonal diversification.

Library generation was performed with the immunoSEQ multiplex PCR assay. Processing in the source paper ran as follows. Repertoire overlap between subsets was quantified using the Chao-Jaccard similarity index and counts of shared clonotypes. TCRdb retrieved this table from immuneACCESS and kept in-frame rearrangements only. Not all clones are present; in checked studies, unresolved V genes account for under half, and no reason is known for the remainder. That table furnishes V, J and clone size, whereas the DNA furnished D and trimming. This sample lists 70,000 to 95,000 clones; around 82% were detected once. The ten largest make up roughly 0.58% of the sample. Interpreted using the paper, the time point label stands for: sample from a COVID-19-recovered individual after infection. The donors were patients who had recovered from mild-to-severe COVID-19. Uncultured memory T cell samples were subjected to sequencing directly after ex vivo isolation. From peripheral blood mononuclear cells, the researchers isolated CD4+ total memory, central memory, effector memory and circulating T follicular helper cells.

Sequences were derived from CD4+ T cells from peripheral blood, sampled after recovery from COVID-19. The clonotype was recovered from a human donor who had COVID-19.

The nucleotides read TGTGCCAGCAGCGTTCGGGATGGGGGAACCTACGAGCAGTACTTC. This encodes CASSVRDGGTYEQYF. The chain is made from TRBV7-8 and TRBJ2-7; the D gene is perhaps TRBD1 or TRBD2, each of them matching over 5 bases. The trim is 5 bases for V and 2 bases for J, with a gap of 16 bases between the germline ends. The CDR3 runs 15 residues from the cysteine to the phenylalanine. Only the CDR3 DNA stays, 45 bases, in frame from base 1. CDR1 and CDR2 were assigned from the germline V gene as SGHVS and FQNEAQ.